The 6 T cell receptor beta chains listed next were all sequenced from one sample in a study of T cell responses to AZD1222 COVID-19 vaccine. Some clones are missing from TCRdb's copy, which holds only in-frame ones; the method was immunoSEQ multiplex PCR. This table has approximately 100,000 clones, just over 90% appearing once. The sample in question was peripheral blood, obtained on day 0 of AZD1222 vaccination. Source of these receptors: an adult in good health.

The chain has TRBV7-9 and TRBJ1-1; a weak D match, TRBD1 (6 bases). The CDR3 contains 16 residues. From germline, CDR1 is SEHNR and CDR2 FQNEAQ (reference sequence). V shed 5 bases and J shed 0 bases, with 16 bases lying between them. The CDR3 DNA is TGTGCCAGCAGCATCCGGGCAGGGGCGATGAACACTGAAGCTTTCTTT. This translates into CASSIRAGAMNTEAFF.

V and J are TRBV7-2 and TRBJ1-6; D unclear. Trimming removed 4 bases at V and 9 bases at J, with 16 bases between. The CDR3 is 15 amino acids. CDR1 is SGHTA, CDR2 FQGNSA, per germline. The CDR3 bases are TGTGCCAGCAGCTCGACTCCCGACGGTTTTTCACCCCTCCACTTT. Amino acid sequence: CASSSTPDGFSPLHF. Full variable domain (remainder filled in from reference TRBV7-2 and TRBJ1-6): GAGVSQSPSNKVTEKGKDVELRCDPISGHTALYWYRQSLGQGLEFLIYFQGNSAPDKSGLPSDRFSAERTGGSVSTLTIQRTQQEDSAVYLCASSSTPDGFSPLHFGNGTRLTVT.

The chain uses TRBV11-2 and TRBJ1-2, with D perhaps TRBD1 (5 bases). Germline V gene data show CDR1 as SGHAT and CDR2 as FQNNGV. CDR3 length: 12 amino acids. With 5 bases removed from V and 6 bases from J, the gap between germline ends came to 10 bases. The CDR3 bases are TGTGCCAGCAGCCCGGGGGAGGATGGCTACACCTTC. This gives the protein CASSPGEDGYTF.

This clone has only one observation. The chain couples TRBV6-6 to TRBJ2-5; the D gene could be TRBD1 or TRBD2 (6 bases each). This CDR3 spans 15 amino acids. The germline V gene has CDR1 MNHNY and CDR2 SVGAGI (reference sequence). Trimming left V 7 bases short and J 5 bases short, with 20 bases between. The CDR3 DNA sequence: TGTGCCAGCACCACTACGGGGGCGTTACGGGAGACCCAGTACTTC. Translating gives CASTTTGALRETQYF.

This clone was picked up a small number of times. The genes are TRBV28 and TRBJ1-1; no firm D call. The germline CDR1 and CDR2 sequences are MDHEN and SYDVKM. The CDR3 has 13 amino acids. V dropped 6 bases and J dropped 6 bases, with 14 bases sitting between them. The CDR3 region is CASSRPGRAEAFF. CDR3 DNA sequence: TGTGCCAGCAGCCGTCCGGGGAGGGCTGAAGCTTTCTTT.

The V call is TRBV3-1 (or the pseudogene TRBV3-2), the J call TRBJ2-5, with TRBD2 identical over 10 bases. Germline CDR1 is LGHDT and CDR2 is YNNKEL (reference sequence). The ends lost 0 bases at V and 3 bases at J; junction bases unmatched: 13. The length of the CDR3 is 19 residues. The CDR3 sequence: CASSQERLAGAYFKETQYF. The CDR3 bases are TGTGCCAGCAGCCAAGAACGGCTAGCGGGGGCCTACTTCAAAGAGACCCAGTACTTC.